The sequence of this T cell receptor (beta chain) was determined in a study of blood T cell repertoires in COVID-19. Study overall: From the United States, Italy and Spain came samples of acute and convalescent COVID-19. PBMCs, B-cell-depleted T cells, or T cells provided the cDNA or gDNA that made up the material.

V was clipped by 3 bases and J by 5 bases, with 15 bases between them. Germline V gene lookup returns CDR1 SGDLS and CDR2 YYNGEE. The CDR3 has 16 amino acids. Self-reported history from a screening survey and questionnaire set each donor's cohort. Per the original data handling: Using reference gene primer amplification, nucleated cell counts were estimated. Sequencing was performed with immunoSEQ multiplex PCR; in TCRdb, only in-frame clones are kept and a portion is missing. V, J and clone size are those of that table, while D and trimming were read from the DNA. The sample consists of roughly 310,000 clones, roughly nine tenths of them appearing once.

The clonotype was recovered from a man aged 55 to 69 who had recovered from COVID-19. The J gene is TRBJ1-6, the V gene TRBV9; perhaps TRBD1 as D (6 bases). Sequencing input: PBMCs or T cells enriched from blood (not recorded which). The chain's CDR3 is CASSATQGRDNSPLHF. The CDR3, as DNA: TGTGCCAGCAGCGCCACACAGGGACGGGATAATTCACCCCTCCACTTT.